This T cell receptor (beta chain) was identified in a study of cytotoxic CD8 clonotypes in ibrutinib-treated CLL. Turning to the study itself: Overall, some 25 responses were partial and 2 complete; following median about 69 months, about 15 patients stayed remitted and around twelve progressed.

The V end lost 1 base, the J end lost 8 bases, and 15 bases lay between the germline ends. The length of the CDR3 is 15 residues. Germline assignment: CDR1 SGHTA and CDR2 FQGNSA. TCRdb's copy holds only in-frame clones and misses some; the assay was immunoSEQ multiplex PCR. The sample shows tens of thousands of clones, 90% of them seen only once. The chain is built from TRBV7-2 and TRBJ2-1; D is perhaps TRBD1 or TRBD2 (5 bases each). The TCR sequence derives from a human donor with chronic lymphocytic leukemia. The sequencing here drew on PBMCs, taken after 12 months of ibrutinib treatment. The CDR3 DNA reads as TGTGCCAGCAGCTTAGAATGGCCTAGCAGGGATGAGCAGTTCTTC. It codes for CASSLEWPSRDEQFF.